The sequence of this T cell receptor (beta chain) was determined in a study of CD8 T cells in ankylosing spondylitis. CDR3 length: 15 amino acids. From germline, CDR1 is KGHDR and CDR2 SFDVKD. V gave up 4 bases and J gave up 5 bases; unmatched junction bases: 4. Findings of the study overall: Past research had described some motif variants in reactive arthritis synovial fluid and blood. Made up of about eight highly homologous variants, a TCR beta motif appeared characteristic of ankylosing spondylitis blood.

TCRdb redid the calling of the 5' RACE reads with MiXCR, one entry per CDR3 protein. The profile shows approximately 540,000 distinct CDR3 sequences, roughly 12% of them singletons. On this clonotype: Its antigen remains unidentified.

This chain connects TRBV24-1 to TRBJ2-1, with 10 bases matching TRBD2. Sequencing was carried out using blood, either unsorted or a sorted T cell fraction (not recorded which). This receptor was taken from a male donor with ankylosing spondylitis. The CDR3 nucleotides are TGTGCCACCAGTGAAGCGGGAGGGAGAAACAATGAGCAGTTCTTC. Translating it yields CATSEAGGRNNEQFF.